This TCR beta chain originates from a study of shared clonotypes between healthy human individuals. Trimming left V 1 base short and J 7 bases short, with 14 bases between. Germline V gene lookup returns CDR1 MNHNS and CDR2 SASEGT. The CDR3 has 15 amino acids. Per the study methods: Quality scores were absent from the junction-only immunoSEQ sequences, so filtering differed. Produced via immunoSEQ multiplex PCR; TCRdb's table is partial and in-frame only. V and J calls and clone size are given by that table; D and trimming were obtained from the DNA. The sample holds 550,000 to 850,000 clones, 72% seen once. In regard to this clone: This CDR3 is also generated by other DNA sequences in the sample.

The specimen was memory CD4+ T cells sorted from blood. Subset described: CD45RA-negative fraction. This chain connects TRBV6-1 to TRBJ1-5; a possible D gene is TRBD1 (6 bases). This TCR was sampled from a woman under 40 in good health. In DNA form, the CDR3 reads TGTGCCAGCAGTGAAGGTGGAGGGGGACCCCAGCCCCAGCATTTT. Its protein product is CASSEGGGGPQPQHF.